This TCR beta chain was found in a study of blood T cell repertoires in COVID-19. At the level of the study: Acute and convalescent COVID-19 samples came from the United States, Italy and Spain.

Per the authors' pipeline: Amplified reference gene primers provided the basis for estimating nucleated cell counts. Sequencing used immunoSEQ multiplex PCR; TCRdb keeps in-frame clones, though not all of them. D and trimming come from the DNA, and the V and J calls and clone size come from that table. Of roughly 150,000 clones listed, approximately 88% are singletons. Participants came from about 23 US areas, aged roughly 18 to 95 years. Cohort assignment relied on participant-reported clinical history. The TCR comes from a man between 65 and 79 years old who had been exposed to COVID-19. The sequencing sample was made of PBMCs or T cells enriched from blood (not recorded which).

The CDR3 region is CASSGVQGSYEQYF. For the CDR3, the DNA is TGTGCCAGCAGCGGGGTACAGGGGTCCTACGAGCAGTACTTC. The chain recombines TRBV11-2 with TRBJ2-7; the match to TRBD1 covers 7 bases. Germline V gene data show CDR1 as SGHAT and CDR2 as FQNNGV. V lost 5 bases and J lost 1; bases outside the gene matches: 5. The CDR3 contains 14 residues. Full variable domain (remainder filled in from reference TRBV11-2 and TRBJ2-7): EAGVAQSPRYKIIEKRQSVAFWCNPISGHATLYWYQQILGQGPKLLIQFQNNGVVDDSQLPKDRFSAERLKGVDSTLKIQPAKLEDSAVYLCASSGVQGSYEQYFGPGTRLTVT.